The entry that follows covers one TCR beta chain sequence. Its specificity is not known. Germline V gives CDR1 SGHTA, CDR2 FQGNSA. Trimming took 3 bases from V and 4 from J, leaving 9 bases between them. CDR3 length: 13 amino acids. This sample stems from a study of early T cells in non-severe SARS-CoV-2 infection. Looking at the study overall: Bulk RNA isolated from unsorted whole blood underwent sequencing; chains were not paired. Study-wide findings and caveats: VDJdb matching favored anti-spike CD8 responses, missing private and CD4 specificities.

As part of library construction, unique molecular identifiers were attached to individual cDNA molecules. From the 5' RACE reads, TCRdb called clonotypes with MiXCR, one entry per CDR3 protein. The sample records tens of thousands of distinct CDR3 sequences, about 5.7% being singletons. Sequencing was performed on whole blood. The rearrangement joins TRBV7-2 to TRBJ1-2; maybe TRBD1 (6 bases). This clonotype was sampled from an adult who was a healthcare worker with PCR-confirmed SARS-CoV-2 infection or an uninfected control (not recorded which). In DNA, the CDR3 is TGTGCCAGCAGCTTGAGGGGGATCTATGGCTACACCTTC. Protein product: CASSLRGIYGYTF.